A single sample is the source of the 24 T cell receptor beta chains below, sequenced in a study of PD-L1 blockade in urothelial cancer. TCRdb's table, derived via immunoSEQ multiplex PCR, lists solely in-frame clones and lacks some. The sample has tens of thousands of clones, around 79% seen once; the top ten hold roughly 4%. Time point defined: pretreatment peripheral blood. Sequences were derived from PBMCs, sampled around atezolizumab (anti-PD-L1) treatment. The receptors shown here come from a man in his 70s with urothelial cancer.

As regards this clone: This sample includes further DNA sequences coding for the same CDR3. The V and J genes are TRBV7-2 and TRBJ1-6; no firm D call. V lost 1 base to trimming and J lost 0 bases, with 10 bases between them. Germline loops: CDR1 SGHTA, CDR2 FQGNSA. CDR3 length equals 17 residues. The CDR3 loop reads CASSLGRVSSYNSPLHF. Written as DNA, the CDR3 is TGTGCCAGCAGCTTAGGGCGGGTCAGCTCCTATAATTCACCCCTCCACTTT.

This clone has just a few counts. J is TRBJ1-2 and V is TRBV5-4, with a tentative D call TRBD1 (6 bases). Per the germline V gene, CDR1 is SGHNT and CDR2 is YYREEE (reference sequence). The CDR3 runs 14 residues. V gave up 1 base and J gave up 0 bases, with 7 bases separating them. The CDR3 loop reads CASSLTGTNYGYTF. The CDR3 DNA follows: TGTGCCAGCAGCTTGACAGGGACTAACTATGGCTACACCTTC.

The chain uses TRBV7-9 and TRBJ2-1; TRBD1 aligns across 7 bases. V lost 4 bases to trimming and J lost 0 bases; unmatched junction nucleotides: 3. The V gene's germline CDR1 is SEHNR and CDR2 FQNEAQ (reference sequence). There are 15 residues in the CDR3. CDR3 region: CASSYRGNSYNEQFF. The CDR3 DNA sequence: TGTGCCAGCAGCTACAGGGGAAACTCCTACAATGAGCAGTTCTTC.

The CDR3 loop is CAIRDSVYEQYF. Here the CDR3 DNA reads TGTGCCATCAGGGACAGTGTCTACGAGCAGTACTTC. This chain links TRBV10-3 with TRBJ2-7, with D maybe TRBD1 (6 bases). The germline CDR1 and CDR2 sequences are ENHRY and SYGVKD. This CDR3 region has 12 residues. Deletions cut 6 bases from V and 3 bases from J, with 9 bases between.

The rearrangement links TRBV30 to TRBJ1-3; unclear D gene. V was cut by 7 bases and J by 11 bases, with 18 bases left in between. There are 12 residues in the CDR3. Germline CDR1 and CDR2: GTSNPN and SVGIG (reference sequence). The CDR3 DNA reads as TGTGCCTTGGACGGGAAAGCAAAGGCCATATATTTT. It codes for CALDGKAKAIYF.

This chain connects TRBV19 to TRBJ1-1; D unresolved. The germline CDR1 and CDR2 sequences are LNHDA and SQIVND (reference sequence). V was pared by 8 bases and J by 1 base, with 14 bases between. The CDR3 runs 14 residues. The CDR3 here is CASRPPAGNTEAFF. The CDR3, as DNA: TGTGCCAGTCGACCCCCGGCAGGGAACACTGAAGCTTTCTTT.

The rearrangement uses TRBV5-5 and TRBJ1-1, with 9 bases lining up with TRBD1. Unmatched junction bases numbered 7, after V lost 0 bases and J lost 7 bases. Germline V CDR1 and CDR2: SGHKS, YYEKEE (reference sequence). The CDR3 spans 15 residues. The CDR3 protein is CASSLVLQGASEAFF. The CDR3 region has the DNA TGTGCCAGCAGCTTGGTTCTACAGGGGGCGAGTGAAGCTTTCTTT.

The rearrangement links TRBV19 to TRBJ2-3; D call uncertain. Per germline, CDR1 LNHDA and CDR2 SQIVND (reference sequence). CDR3 length: 15 amino acids. Deletions cut 4 bases from V and 4 bases from J, with 15 bases between. Here the CDR3 reads CASSTLSPGSDTQYF. The DNA for the CDR3 is TGTGCCAGTAGTACCCTCTCGCCGGGTTCAGATACGCAGTATTTT.

V is TRBV5-4 and J is TRBJ1-2; 8 positions match TRBD1. CDR3 length equals 16 residues. The J segment lost 2 bases and the V segment lost 3 bases, leaving 9 bases of the junction unmatched. Germline V gene data show CDR1 as SGHNT and CDR2 as YYREEE (reference sequence). CDR3 DNA: TGTGCCAGCAGCTCAGACCTGGGACAGGCGAACTATGGCTACACCTTC. This gives the protein CASSSDLGQANYGYTF. The full variable domain, in which reference TRBV5-4 and TRBJ1-2 provide the parts outside the CDR3, is ETGVTQSPTHLIKTRGQQVTLRCSSQSGHNTVSWYQQALGQGPQFIFQYYREEENGRGNFPPRFSGLQFPNYSSELNVNALELDDSALYLCASSSDLGQANYGYTFGSGTRLTVV.

V usage is TRBV7-2 and J usage is TRBJ2-5, with TRBD2 matching 13 bases. The CDR3 runs to 16 residues. Germline V gene lookup returns CDR1 SGHTA and CDR2 FQGNSA. The V and J ends lost 5 bases and 2 bases, in that order; junction bases with no gene match: 5. The CDR3 DNA is TGTGCCAGCAGCCCTACGACTAGCGGGGGGCAAGAGACCCAGTACTTC. Its translation is CASSPTTSGGQETQYF.

The V gene is TRBV5-8, the J gene TRBJ2-4, with 7 bases that match TRBD1. V lost 0 bases, J lost 12 bases, and 12 bases stayed unmatched. This CDR3 region has 15 residues. Germline-derived CDR1 and CDR2 are SGHTS and YDEGEE. The CDR3 reads CASSLETGTVGSQYF. CDR3 DNA: TGTGCCAGCAGCTTGGAAACCGGGACAGTAGGGAGTCAGTACTTC. Drawing the rest from reference TRBV5-8 and TRBJ2-4, the complete variable domain is EAGVTQSPTHLIKTRGQQATLRCSPISGHTSVYWYQQALGLGLQFLLWYDEGEERNRGNFPPRFSGRQFPNYSSELNVNALELEDSALYLCASSLETGTVGSQYFGAGTRLSVL.

This chain joins TRBV6-5 and TRBJ1-2; D is unresolved. CDR1 and CDR2 from the germline V gene are MNHEY and SVGAGI. CDR3 length equals 15 residues. Trimming pared 8 bases from V and 10 bases from J, leaving 26 bases between. CDR3 region: CASREGGQQSIDYTF. The CDR3, as DNA: TGTGCCAGCCGAGAAGGAGGGCAGCAGAGTATCGACTACACCTTC.

This clone showed up just a few times. The chain links TRBV7-9 to TRBJ2-6; D gene uncertain. Trimming cost V 7 bases and J 2 bases, with 6 bases left between them. This CDR3 is 13 amino acids long. Germline V gene data show CDR1 as SEHNR and CDR2 as FQNEAQ (reference sequence). CDR3 in amino acids: CASIGAGANVLTF. The CDR3 DNA sequence: TGTGCCAGCATCGGAGCTGGGGCCAACGTCCTGACTTTC.

This chain connects TRBV5-1 to TRBJ1-1; D remains ambiguous. The CDR3 totals 14 residues. The germline V and J ends were trimmed by 0 bases and 2 bases, with 8 bases remaining between them. Per germline, CDR1 SGHRS and CDR2 YFSETQ. The CDR3 reads CASSLVPPNTEAFF. The CDR3 DNA reads as TGCGCCAGCAGCTTGGTCCCCCCAAACACTGAAGCTTTCTTT.

The chain carries TRBV27 and TRBJ1-1; the match to TRBD1 covers 8 bases. J was trimmed by 6 bases and V by 8 bases; bases with no gene match: 17. The CDR3 length is 16 residues. Germline values: CDR1 MNHEY, CDR2 SMNVEV (reference sequence). DNA of the CDR3: TGTGCCAGCCGCCCTCTAAACCAGGGGGCTTTTTCTGAAGCTTTCTTT. Protein: CASRPLNQGAFSEAFF.

V and J are TRBV2 and TRBJ1-6; D is perhaps TRBD1 (6 bases). Per the germline V gene, CDR1 is SNHLY and CDR2 is FYNNEI. Trimming cost V 5 bases and J 5 bases, with 16 bases left between them. The length of the CDR3 is 16 residues. The DNA for the CDR3 is TGTGCCAGCAGTCAAAATGGGGGGGCCAATAATTCACCCCTCCACTTT. This translates into CASSQNGGANNSPLHF.

V usage is TRBV7-2 and J usage is TRBJ2-7, with 13 bases that match TRBD2. The CDR3 contains 15 residues. Germline CDR1 and CDR2: SGHTA and FQGNSA. J was trimmed by 2 bases and V by 4 bases; bases with no gene match: 2. The CDR3 loop reads CASSWTSGGPYEQYF. The CDR3 bases are TGTGCCAGCAGCTGGACTAGCGGGGGCCCCTACGAGCAGTACTTC.

The V call is TRBV4-1, the J call TRBJ2-1; D is possibly TRBD1 (6 bases). Trimming left V 1 base short and J 1 base short, with 14 bases between. CDR1 is MGHRA and CDR2 is YSYEKL in the germline V gene. The CDR3 is made up of 17 amino acids. The CDR3 region has the DNA TGCGCCAGCAGCCAAGCCACAGGGTTGGCGTCCTACAATGAGCAGTTCTTC. Amino acid sequence: CASSQATGLASYNEQFF.

The chain combines TRBV11-3 with TRBJ2-3; D might be TRBD1 (5 bases). The CDR3 runs 14 residues. Germline V gene sequence: CDR1 SGHNT, CDR2 YENEEA. V was clipped by 5 bases and J by 6 bases, with 15 bases between them. The CDR3 nucleotides are TGTGCCAGCAGCCTAGGGGCAGGTGGCGATACGCAGTATTTT. Protein: CASSLGAGGDTQYF.

The V and J genes are TRBV9 and TRBJ2-7; TRBD2 matches at 8 bases. Germline values: CDR1 SGDLS, CDR2 YYNGEE. V shed 0 bases and J 7 bases; nucleotides not matched to a gene: 6. The CDR3 has 14 residues. CDR3 nucleotide sequence: TGTGCCAGCAGCGTAGGAGGGACGGGGGGGGAGCAGTACTTC. It is translated as CASSVGGTGGEQYF.

The genes are TRBV2 and TRBJ1-6, with D maybe TRBD1 (6 bases). This CDR3 contains 14 residues. Germline CDR1 is SNHLY and CDR2 is FYNNEI. The V and J ends lost 8 bases and 6 bases respectively, with 14 bases between them. CDR3 residues: CASQVGGGNSPLHF. In DNA, the CDR3 is TGTGCCAGCCAGGTAGGGGGTGGTAATTCACCCCTCCACTTT.

The rearrangement joins TRBV19 to TRBJ1-5; D may be TRBD1 (6 bases). V lost 3 bases to trimming and J lost 5 bases, with 11 bases between them. CDR1 and CDR2 from the germline V gene are LNHDA and SQIVND (reference sequence). This CDR3 has 14 amino acids. The CDR3: CASSIRQDHQPQHF. The CDR3 nucleotides are TGTGCCAGTAGTATTCGACAGGACCATCAGCCCCAGCATTTT.

V and J are TRBV29-1 and TRBJ1-2; 8 bases agree with TRBD1. The V gene end was trimmed by 1 base and the J gene end by 10 bases; junction bases not matched to a gene: 8. CDR1 is SQVTM, CDR2 ANQGSEA, per germline. CDR3 size: 13 residues. For the CDR3, the DNA is TGCAGCGTTGAAGGGTCTCAGGGGGCTGCCTACACCTTC. Encoded protein: CSVEGSQGAAYTF.

The J gene is TRBJ2-5, the V gene TRBV2; TRBD1 aligns across 9 bases. CDR3 size: 15 residues. CDR1 is SNHLY, CDR2 FYNNEI, per germline. Trimming at V came to 5 bases and at J to 6 bases, leaving 10 bases not matched to a gene. As DNA, the CDR3 is TGTGCCAGCAGTCCAGACAGGGGGAGAGCTCAGACCCAGTACTTC. It specifies CASSPDRGRAQTQYF.